The rows below give T cell receptor beta chains drawn from one sample of a study of Graves' ophthalmopathy and Graves' hyperthyroidism. Each CDR3 protein is one row after TCRdb ran MiXCR on the multiplex PCR reads. The table has approximately 540,000 distinct CDR3 sequences, approximately 35% seen once. Sequenced: peripheral blood or thyroid tissue (not recorded which). The receptors were sampled from an adult man with Graves' hyperthyroidism. The CDR3 runs from the conserved cysteine through the conserved F or W. The order of the fields is V gene, CDR3 length, clone size, D gene, CDR3 protein. D genes are given only for firm matches. The size entry is marked missing in some rows and otherwise reads once, few, many or a size class.

v_gene: TRBV2
len: 18
abundance: .
d_gene: .
CDR3aa: CASSRRRPTSLTNEKLFF

v_gene: TRBV29-1
len: 10
abundance: many
d_gene: .
CDR3aa: CGRGQETQYF

v_gene: TRBV18
len: 15
abundance: many
d_gene: TRBD2
CDR3aa: CASSPGVAGGNEQYF

v_gene: TRBV24-1
len: 14
abundance: .
d_gene: .
CDR3aa: CATGGSSPYNEQFF

v_gene: TRBV7-4
len: 15
abundance: .
d_gene: .
CDR3aa: CAWSAFQGIGSPLHF

v_gene: TRBV5-8
len: 17
abundance: .
d_gene: .
CDR3aa: CASSLSPGRWSSYEQYF

v_gene: TRBV15
len: 16
abundance: many
d_gene: TRBD1
CDR3aa: CATSRDRVSTNYGYTF

v_gene: TRBV7-2
len: 16
abundance: many
d_gene: .
CDR3aa: CASSLDPGPPLYGYTF

v_gene: TRBV2
len: 15
abundance: many
d_gene: TRBD1
CDR3aa: CASRGLGQDPYGYTF

v_gene: TRBV24-1
len: 16
abundance: .
d_gene: TRBD1
CDR3aa: CATSRGDRGSQETQYF

v_gene: TRBV2
len: 16
abundance: .
d_gene: TRBD2
CDR3aa: CASRAGTSGFDREQFF

v_gene: TRBV5-1
len: 14
abundance: once
d_gene: .
CDR3aa: CASSLGAGPNVLTF

v_gene: TRBV7-9
len: 17
abundance: .
d_gene: .
CDR3aa: CASSLGRQDSSGNTIYF

v_gene: TRBV5-1
len: 14
abundance: .
d_gene: .
CDR3aa: CASSLGTPRYGYTF

v_gene: TRBV5-1
len: 17
abundance: .
d_gene: TRBD1
CDR3aa: CASSVRPGTGEDGELFF

v_gene: TRBV7-3
len: 16
abundance: .
d_gene: .
CDR3aa: CASSAEDPLRTYEQYF

v_gene: TRBV5-1
len: 14
abundance: .
d_gene: .
CDR3aa: CASRGDPYNSPLHF

v_gene: TRBV11-1
len: 15
abundance: .
d_gene: TRBD1
CDR3aa: CASSLTGTEGVKLFF

v_gene: TRBV4-1
len: 19
abundance: many
d_gene: TRBD2
CDR3aa: CASSPLASGRAGHSYEQYF

v_gene: TRBV20-1
len: 15
abundance: .
d_gene: .
CDR3aa: CSASSPGRRRDGYTF